This T cell receptor (beta chain) was recorded in a study of shared clonotypes between healthy human individuals. Sequencing was performed with immunoSEQ multiplex PCR; in TCRdb, only in-frame clones are kept and a portion is missing. The sample contains a few million clones, more than 85% of which appear only once. There are 12 residues in the CDR3. The germline V gene has CDR1 MNHEY and CDR2 SMNVEV (reference sequence). V lost 6 bases to trimming and J lost 4 bases, with 8 bases between them. A word on this clone: Antigen specificity is unknown. Other DNA sequences in the sample encode the same CDR3.

Study-wide points: Relative to memory subsets, naive subsets generally showed larger estimated richness.

This chain connects TRBV27 to TRBJ2-3; D is uncertain. The TCR was taken from a man younger than 30 in good health. Some clones in this sample may be carry-over from other donors' samples. Input material: naive CD4+ T cells from PBMCs. Subset: CD45RA+ positively selected. The CDR3 loop reads CASSGRADTQYF. In nucleotides, the CDR3 is TGTGCCAGCAGCGGCCGGGCAGATACGCAGTATTTT.